The 3 T cell receptor beta chains given below trace back to one sample, sequenced in a study of cytomegalovirus exposure and HLA in healthy donors. Clones were sequenced by immunoSEQ multiplex PCR, and TCRdb holds only the in-frame ones, with some missing. The data show 300,000 to 450,000 clones, with roughly 88% seen just once and 0.65% to 0.95% held by the top ten. Input material: PBMCs. The origin of the receptors is a woman younger than 35 in good health and CMV-seronegative.

The chain recombines TRBV6-5 with TRBJ1-2; 7 bases map to TRBD1. The CDR3 runs 14 residues. V shed 6 bases, J shed 8 bases, and the junction held 12 bases outside the gene matches. CDR1 and CDR2 from the germline V gene are MNHEY and SVGAGI. The CDR3 region is CASSPDRAQGGYTF. In nucleotides, the CDR3 is TGTGCCAGCAGCCCAGACAGGGCACAGGGCGGCTACACCTTC.

The V and J genes are TRBV27 and TRBJ2-1; TRBD1 might be the D (5 bases). Per the germline V gene, CDR1 is MNHEY and CDR2 is SMNVEV (reference sequence). Trimming shortened V by 4 bases and J by 0 bases, and 13 bases separated the two germline ends. The CDR3 contains 16 residues. Here the CDR3 reads CASSSWGLSSYNEQFF. In DNA, the CDR3 is TGTGCCAGCAGTTCGTGGGGCCTAAGCTCCTACAATGAGCAGTTCTTC.

The chain carries TRBV5-1 and TRBJ2-2, with 7 bases fitting TRBD1. CDR3 length: 15 residues. J gave up 5 bases and V 5 bases, and 9 bases lay outside the gene matches. Germline values: CDR1 SGHRS, CDR2 YFSETQ. In DNA, the CDR3 is TGCGCCAGCAGAACTAGGACAGGTTCGACCGGGGAGCTGTTTTTT. Translated, it gives CASRTRTGSTGELFF.